Below, 26 T cell receptor beta chains from the same sample are listed, as sequenced in a study of cytomegalovirus exposure and HLA in healthy donors. Use of 60 Vbeta and 13 Jbeta primers characterized the PCR. Some clones are missing from TCRdb's copy, which holds only in-frame ones; the method was immunoSEQ multiplex PCR. The table includes about 76,000 clones, around 73% detected once. Material: PBMCs. Receptors originate from a woman aged 40 to 49 in good health and CMV-seropositive.

This clone was seen only once. This chain uses TRBV4-2 with TRBJ2-7; 8 bases fit TRBD1. The CDR3 has 15 amino acids. V lost 1 base to trimming and J lost 5 bases; unmatched junction nucleotides: 7. CDR1 is LGHNA and CDR2 is YNFKEQ in the germline V gene. DNA of the CDR3: TGTGCCAGCAGCCAAGCTGAGGACAGGGTCGACGAGCAGTACTTC. Its translation: CASSQAEDRVDEQYF.

V and J are TRBV28 and TRBJ1-5; 10 positions match TRBD1. J was trimmed by 6 bases and V by 8 bases; bases with no gene match: 7. This CDR3 has 14 residues. The germline CDR1 and CDR2 sequences are MDHEN and SYDVKM. The DNA of the CDR3 is TGTGCCAGCTGGGACAGGGGAGGGGGTCAGCCCCAGCATTTT. Translation gives CASWDRGGGQPQHF.

The chain employs TRBV20-1 and TRBJ1-2; D ambiguous. Trimming took off 0 bases at V and 13 bases at J, with 9 bases between the two ends. The CDR3 has 10 amino acids. Germline V gene sequence: CDR1 DFQATT, CDR2 SNEGSKA (reference sequence). CDR3 residues: CSARDIQSTF. DNA of the CDR3: TGCAGTGCTAGAGATATCCAGTCCACCTTC.

This clone was counted once. CDR3 in DNA: TGTGCCATCAGATCCGACTGGGAGGGATACGAGCAGTACTTC. The encoded protein is CAIRSDWEGYEQYF. V is TRBV10-3 and J is TRBJ2-7; 7 bases map to TRBD2. The germline V gene encodes CDR1 ENHRY and CDR2 SYGVKD. CDR3 length: 14 residues. J gave up 4 bases and V 6 bases, and 9 bases lay outside the gene matches.

This clone has just a few counts. The V gene is TRBV29-1, the J gene TRBJ2-1, with 8 bases that match TRBD2. This CDR3 region has 13 residues. CDR1 and CDR2 from the germline V gene are SQVTM and ANQGSEA. The ends lost 4 bases at V and 8 bases at J; junction bases unmatched: 7. CDR3 residues: CSVAGGAGDEQFF. CDR3 DNA sequence: TGCAGCGTTGCCGGGGGGGCCGGCGATGAGCAGTTCTTC.

V gene TRBV15 combines with J gene TRBJ1-5, with D hard to call. The CDR3 is made up of 13 amino acids. Germline CDR1 and CDR2: LNHNV and YYDKDF (reference sequence). Trimming took 7 bases from V and 5 from J, leaving 12 bases between them. Written as DNA, the CDR3 is TGTGCCACCACTAAGGGAGGCCATCAGCCCCAGCATTTT. Its protein product is CATTKGGHQPQHF.

This chain links TRBV19 with TRBJ2-7; D is possibly TRBD2 (5 bases). The germline CDR1 and CDR2 sequences are LNHDA and SQIVND (reference sequence). The CDR3 is made up of 14 amino acids. Trimming removed 8 bases from V and 0 bases from J, with 14 bases in between. CDR3 in amino acids: CASVPSRGSYEQYF. The DNA for the CDR3 is TGTGCCAGTGTTCCTAGCCGCGGCTCCTACGAGCAGTACTTC.

Remarks on this clone: Its ends do not fully match the called genes, so a read error is possible. This chain connects TRBV7-9 to TRBJ2-2; 10 bases match TRBD1. The CDR3 length is 12 residues. The V gene's germline CDR1 is SEHNR and CDR2 FQNEAQ (reference sequence). CDR3 sequence: CSRQGADGELFF. CDR3 DNA: TGTTCCAGACAGGGGGCGGACGGGGAGCTGTTTTTT.

The chain carries TRBV5-1 and TRBJ2-2, with 7 bases lining up with TRBD2. Germline trimming cut 3 bases from V and 5 bases from J; bases unmatched to any gene: 1. The CDR3 runs to 13 residues. Per the germline V gene, CDR1 is SGHRS and CDR2 is YFSETQ. The chain's CDR3 is CASSWEGTGELFF. In DNA form, the CDR3 reads TGCGCCAGCAGCTGGGAGGGAACCGGGGAGCTGTTTTTT.

V is TRBV27 and J is TRBJ2-1, with a weak D call TRBD2 (5 bases). Deletions cut 5 bases from V and 3 bases from J, with 11 bases between. The CDR3 totals 14 residues. The germline V gene has CDR1 MNHEY and CDR2 SMNVEV (reference sequence). The CDR3 DNA follows: TGTGCCAGCAGTCCATATCGGGACTACAATGAGCAGTTCTTC. It codes for CASSPYRDYNEQFF.

V usage is TRBV4-1 and J usage is TRBJ2-7; D uncertain. From germline, CDR1 is MGHRA and CDR2 YSYEKL. V lost 1 base, J lost 0 bases, and 7 bases lay in between. The CDR3 loop spans 14 amino acids. The CDR3 loop reads CASSQVVSSYEQYF. The CDR3, as DNA: TGCGCCAGCAGCCAAGTTGTTAGCTCCTACGAGCAGTACTTC.

The chain uses TRBV30 and TRBJ2-3, with 9 bases fitting TRBD1. This CDR3 has 15 amino acids. J gave up 0 bases and V 5 bases, and 6 bases lay outside the gene matches. Germline CDR1 is GTSNPN and CDR2 is SVGIG (reference sequence). The CDR3 reads CAWSPGQGSTDTQYF. The CDR3 nucleotides are TGTGCCTGGTCCCCCGGACAGGGGAGCACAGATACGCAGTATTTT.

Worth noting for this clone: The same CDR3 arises from other DNA sequences in this sample as well. CDR3 sequence reads: CASSSGQENSPLHF. In DNA, the CDR3 is TGTGCCAGCAGCTCCGGACAGGAGAATTCACCCCTCCACTTT. V is TRBV7-9 and J is TRBJ1-6; 7 bases align to TRBD1. Germline V gene lookup returns CDR1 SEHNR and CDR2 FQNEAQ (reference sequence). There are 14 residues in the CDR3. V lost 4 bases and J lost 7; bases outside the gene matches: 4.

The chain employs TRBV28 and TRBJ1-5; D not resolved. From germline, CDR1 is MDHEN and CDR2 SYDVKM. This CDR3 region has 17 residues. Trimming removed 4 bases from V and 1 base from J, with 17 bases in between. This CDR3 is CASSSSLTLVSNQPQHF. CDR3 DNA sequence: TGTGCCAGCAGTTCCTCGTTGACTCTCGTGAGCAATCAGCCCCAGCATTTT.

The chain couples TRBV9 to TRBJ1-6; 9 positions agree with TRBD1. V gave up 7 bases and J gave up 9 bases; unmatched junction bases: 8. The germline gives CDR1 SGDLS, CDR2 YYNGEE. The CDR3 covers 14 residues. The CDR3 spells CASGMGQGSSPLHF. The CDR3 DNA sequence: TGTGCCAGCGGTATGGGACAGGGAAGTTCACCCCTCCACTTT.

Comments on this clone: A read error may produce the germline difference seen at one junction end. This chain connects TRBV5-1 to TRBJ2-2; D is unclear. The germline gives CDR1 SGHRS, CDR2 YFSETQ. CDR3 length equals 16 residues. The CDR3, as DNA: TGCGCCAGCAGCTTTGGCAGGTTCGCGAACACCAGGGAGCTGTTTTTT. It encodes CASSFGRFANTRELFF.

V gene TRBV28 combines with J gene TRBJ2-7; TRBD1 matches 12 bases. The CDR3 sequence is 17 residues long. Germline CDR1 MDHEN, CDR2 SYDVKM. V was pared by 5 bases and J by 6 bases, with 14 bases of the junction left unmatched. Written as DNA, the CDR3 is TGTGCCAGCAGTCCCCATCGACCCGGGACAGGGGGCGGCGAGCAGTACTTC. Its translation is CASSPHRPGTGGGEQYF.

The chain is built from TRBV7-2 and TRBJ1-5; the D gene is possibly TRBD1 (5 bases). Deletions cut 1 base from V and 3 bases from J, with 7 bases between. The CDR3 has 14 amino acids. Germline CDR1 and CDR2: SGHTA and FQGNSA. The CDR3 here is CASSLGQPNQPQHF. DNA of the CDR3: TGTGCCAGCAGCTTAGGACAGCCCAATCAGCCCCAGCATTTT.

This rearrangement joins TRBV9 to TRBJ2-2; TRBD1 agrees at 7 bases. The CDR3 spans 15 residues. Germline-derived CDR1 and CDR2 are SGDLS and YYNGEE. With 4 bases clipped from V and 5 bases from J, the junction kept 8 bases outside the gene matches. The CDR3: CASSSRQGRTGELFF. The CDR3 DNA is TGTGCCAGCAGCTCTAGACAGGGTCGGACCGGGGAGCTGTTTTTT.

The rearrangement joins TRBV28 to TRBJ2-1, with 8 nucleotides matching TRBD2. With V trimmed by 5 bases and J by 7 bases, 13 bases remained unmatched. Germline loops: CDR1 MDHEN, CDR2 SYDVKM. This CDR3 contains 16 residues. CDR3 nucleotide sequence: TGTGCCAGCAGTGGGGGGGCAGCGGGGGCGGGGAATGAGCAGTTCTTC. Translation gives CASSGGAAGAGNEQFF.

V and J are TRBV9 and TRBJ1-2; the D gene is possibly TRBD1 (5 bases). V lost 0 bases, J lost 0 bases, and 9 bases lay in between. The CDR3 covers 15 residues. Germline values: CDR1 SGDLS, CDR2 YYNGEE. DNA of the CDR3: TGTGCCAGCAGCGTAGTTCGGGGGGCTAACTATGGCTACACCTTC. Amino acid sequence: CASSVVRGANYGYTF.

The gene calls are TRBV4-2 and TRBJ2-3, with TRBD2 identical over 9 bases. The CDR3 runs 16 residues. V gave up 0 bases and J gave up 4 bases; unmatched junction bases: 5. Germline V gene lookup returns CDR1 LGHNA and CDR2 YNFKEQ. CDR3 region: CASSQEPAGGSDTQYF. CDR3 sequence (DNA): TGTGCCAGCAGCCAAGAACCAGCGGGGGGTTCAGATACGCAGTATTTT.

A remark on this clone: One end of the junction varies from germline; a read error may be responsible. The chain is built from TRBV12-5 and TRBJ1-5, with 11 bases matching TRBD1. Germline CDR1 is LGHNT and CDR2 is FRNRAP. This CDR3 spans 12 amino acids. The DNA of the CDR3 is TGTGCTAGTGGTCCCGGGACAGGGGGGTGGAATTTT. Protein sequence: CASGPGTGGWNF.

Comments on this clone: Other DNA sequences in the sample encode the same CDR3. The chain combines TRBV6-4 with TRBJ2-3; 13 bases are a match to TRBD2. V lost 3 bases to trimming and J lost 6 bases; unmatched junction nucleotides: 3. This CDR3 contains 15 residues. Per the germline V gene, CDR1 is MRHNA and CDR2 is SNTAGT. The DNA of the CDR3 is TGTGCCAGCAGTGAAACTAGCGGGGGGGCCGATACGCAGTATTTT. This encodes CASSETSGGADTQYF.

In its sample, this clone was seen once. CDR3 in DNA: TGCGCCAGCAGCTTGGCACGGGGGGGCACAGATACGCAGTATTTT. It specifies CASSLARGGTDTQYF. This chain links TRBV5-1 with TRBJ2-3; the match to TRBD2 covers 7 bases. After removal of 0 bases from V and 1 base from J, the junction contained 2 bases not matched to a gene. Germline V gene sequence: CDR1 SGHRS, CDR2 YFSETQ. The CDR3 spans 15 residues.

The rearrangement uses TRBV28 and TRBJ2-4, with a tentative D call TRBD1 (6 bases). The ends were cut back, 3 bases at V and 0 bases at J, with 12 bases in the middle. This CDR3 is built from 16 residues. CDR1 is MDHEN, CDR2 SYDVKM, per germline. The chain's CDR3 is CASSLRDTLAKNIQYF. The CDR3 coding sequence is TGTGCCAGCAGTTTGAGGGACACACTAGCCAAAAACATTCAGTACTTC.